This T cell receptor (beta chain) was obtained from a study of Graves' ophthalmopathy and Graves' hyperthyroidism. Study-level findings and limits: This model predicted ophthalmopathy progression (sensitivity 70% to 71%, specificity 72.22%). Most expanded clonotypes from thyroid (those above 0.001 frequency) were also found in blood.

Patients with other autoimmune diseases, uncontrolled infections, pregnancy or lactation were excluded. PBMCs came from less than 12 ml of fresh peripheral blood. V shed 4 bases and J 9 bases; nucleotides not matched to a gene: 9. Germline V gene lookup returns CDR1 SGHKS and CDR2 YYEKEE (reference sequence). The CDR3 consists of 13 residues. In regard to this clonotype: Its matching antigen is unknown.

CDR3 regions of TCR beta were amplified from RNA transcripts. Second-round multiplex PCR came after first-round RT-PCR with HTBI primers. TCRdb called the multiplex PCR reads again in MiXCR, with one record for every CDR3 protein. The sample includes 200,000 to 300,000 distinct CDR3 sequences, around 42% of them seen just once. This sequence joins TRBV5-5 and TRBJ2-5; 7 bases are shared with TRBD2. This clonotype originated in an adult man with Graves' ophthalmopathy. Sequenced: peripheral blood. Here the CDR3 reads CASSPGGDQPQYF. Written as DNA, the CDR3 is TGTGCCAGCAGCCCTGGGGGGGACCAGCCCCAGTACTTC.